The 30 T cell receptor beta chains in this list originate from one sample, sequenced in a study of blood T cell repertoires in COVID-19. Generated by immunoSEQ multiplex PCR, the TCRdb table keeps only in-frame clones and is missing some. Here the sample spans approximately 250,000 clones, around 84% being singletons. Sequencing was performed on peripheral blood. These receptors were obtained from a man aged 35-49 years who had recovered from COVID-19.

V usage is TRBV30 and J usage is TRBJ2-7; 9 bases map to TRBD1. J gave up 3 bases and V 8 bases, and 2 bases lay outside the gene matches. Germline V gene lookup returns CDR1 GTSNPN and CDR2 SVGIG (reference sequence). The CDR3 is 11 residues long. CDR3 DNA: TGTGCCCTGGACAGGGGCTACGAGCAGTACTTC. It yields the protein CALDRGYEQYF.

The chain carries TRBV29-1 and TRBJ1-4, with 8 bases lining up with TRBD1. Trimming at V came to 0 bases and at J to 5 bases, leaving 11 bases not matched to a gene. CDR3 size: 17 residues. The germline gives CDR1 SQVTM, CDR2 ANQGSEA. The CDR3 DNA reads as TGCAGCGTTGAAGAACAGGGGGTTGGGAGCTTCAATGAAAAACTGTTTTTT. Translating it yields CSVEEQGVGSFNEKLFF.

The V gene is TRBV9, the J gene TRBJ2-3, with D perhaps matching TRBD2 (5 bases). Germline V gene lookup returns CDR1 SGDLS and CDR2 YYNGEE. With 3 bases removed from V and 7 bases from J, the gap between germline ends came to 12 bases. This CDR3 is 13 amino acids long. CDR3 coding DNA: TGTGCCAGCAGCGGCGGACTGACTCATACGCAGTATTTT. The encoded protein is CASSGGLTHTQYF. The full variable domain, with the rest looked up from reference TRBV9 and TRBJ2-3, is DSGVTQTPKHLITATGQRVTLRCSPRSGDLSVYWYQQSLDQGLQFLIQYYNGEERAKGNILERFSAQQFPDLHSELNLSSLELGDSALYFCASSGGLTHTQYFGPGTRLTVL.

The CDR3 DNA follows: TGCGCCAGCAGCTTGAGCGGGAGGAGCTCCTACGAGCAGTACTTC. Its translation is CASSLSGRSSYEQYF. The V and J genes are TRBV5-1 and TRBJ2-7; 9 nucleotides line up with TRBD2. J was trimmed by 0 bases and V by 1 base; bases with no gene match: 2. The CDR3 is 15 residues long. CDR1 is SGHRS and CDR2 is YFSETQ in the germline V gene.

The chain couples TRBV6-2 or TRBV6-3 to TRBJ2-1; 7 bases are shared with TRBD1. Germline trimming cut 5 bases from V and 0 bases from J; bases unmatched to any gene: 1. Germline V gene lookup returns CDR1 MNHEY and CDR2 SVGEGT. The CDR3 is made up of 14 amino acids. CDR3 loop: CASSHRGSYNEQFF. In DNA form, the CDR3 reads TGTGCCAGCAGTCACAGGGGCTCCTACAATGAGCAGTTCTTC.

The CDR3 is CASSRDRVGTEAFF. CDR3 nucleotides: TGCGCCAGCAGTCGGGACAGGGTTGGGACTGAAGCTTTCTTT. This sequence joins TRBV5-1 and TRBJ1-1; TRBD1 agrees at 9 bases. The CDR3 has 14 amino acids. Germline values: CDR1 SGHRS, CDR2 YFSETQ. V was pared by 5 bases and J by 5 bases, with 7 bases of the junction left unmatched.

The rearrangement joins TRBV12-3 or TRBV12-4 to TRBJ2-7, with 8 positions matching TRBD2. CDR3 length: 13 residues. The J segment lost 1 base and the V segment lost 7 bases, leaving 3 bases of the junction unmatched. The CDR3 region is CASMTSVSYEQYF. CDR3 in DNA: TGTGCCAGCATGACTAGCGTTTCCTACGAGCAGTACTTC.

The CDR3 DNA sequence: TGCAGTGCTAGTCCCGTCAGCGGGTCCCAGTACTTC. The encoded protein is CSASPVSGSQYF. The J gene is TRBJ2-5, the V gene TRBV20-1, with D possibly TRBD2 on 6 matching bases. V was shortened by 3 bases and J by 9 bases, with 14 bases between the two germline ends. From germline, CDR1 is DFQATT and CDR2 SNEGSKA (reference sequence). This CDR3 region has 12 residues.

Notes on this clone: Germline and junction disagree at one end, which may indicate a read error. The V gene is TRBV6-2 or TRBV6-3, the J gene TRBJ1-1, with TRBD1 as a possible D gene (5 bases). From germline, CDR1 is MNHEY and CDR2 SVGEGT. The CDR3 has 15 residues. CDR3 sequence (DNA): TGTGCCAGCAGTTACTGGGGACTGAGGAACGCTGAAGCTTTCTTT. Translating it yields CASSYWGLRNAEAFF.

The gene calls are TRBV5-1 and TRBJ2-7; TRBD1 agrees at 9 bases. Trimming at V came to 3 bases and at J to 7 bases, leaving 8 bases not matched to a gene. The CDR3 is 14 residues long. Germline loops: CDR1 SGHRS, CDR2 YFSETQ. The CDR3 sequence is CASSSRDRVGEQYF. DNA for the CDR3: TGCGCCAGCAGCTCCCGGGACAGGGTGGGGGAGCAGTACTTC. The variable domain in full, with the rest retrieved from reference TRBV5-1 and TRBJ2-7, is KAGVTQTPRYLIKTRGQQVTLSCSPISGHRSVSWYQQTPGQGLQFLFEYFSETQRNKGNFPGRFSGRQFSNSRSEMNVSTLELGDSALYLCASSSRDRVGEQYFGPGTRLTVT.

This rearrangement joins TRBV10-3 to TRBJ1-3, with D tentatively TRBD1 (5 bases). Per germline, CDR1 ENHRY and CDR2 SYGVKD. V was pared by 8 bases and J by 0 bases, with 8 bases between. CDR3 length equals 13 residues. The CDR3 loop is CAIGRDSGNTIYF. The CDR3 DNA sequence: TGTGCCATCGGCAGGGACTCTGGAAACACCATATATTTT.

The sample holds a few counts of this clone. The chain couples TRBV7-9 to TRBJ1-2; TRBD1 is a possible D gene (5 bases). Germline CDR1 reads SEHNR; CDR2 reads FQNEAQ (reference sequence). V shed 5 bases and J shed 7 bases, with 17 bases lying between them. The CDR3 extends over 14 amino acids. CDR3 in DNA: TGTGCCAGCAGCCAGACAGACCCGTCGGGTGGCTACACCTTC. It translates to CASSQTDPSGGYTF.

The V call is TRBV2, the J call TRBJ1-4; 9 bases are a match to TRBD1. This CDR3 is 16 amino acids long. With 8 bases clipped from V and 1 base from J, the junction kept 8 bases outside the gene matches. Germline-derived CDR1 and CDR2 are SNHLY and FYNNEI. The CDR3 nucleotides are TGTGCCAGCTGGGGACCGGGACAGGGAACTAATGAAAAACTGTTTTTT. It codes for CASWGPGQGTNEKLFF.

The chain employs TRBV5-1 and TRBJ2-4; 10 nucleotides align to TRBD1. V shed 2 bases and J 5 bases; nucleotides not matched to a gene: 7. The germline V gene encodes CDR1 SGHRS and CDR2 YFSETQ. The CDR3 loop spans 16 amino acids. CDR3 sequence: CASSFMYGTGENIQYF. The DNA of the CDR3 is TGCGCCAGCAGCTTTATGTATGGGACAGGGGAAAACATTCAGTACTTC.

This chain uses TRBV11-2 with TRBJ2-3; TRBD2 agrees at 8 bases. The CDR3 spans 14 residues. V was pared by 5 bases and J by 6 bases, with 7 bases of the junction left unmatched. The germline gives CDR1 SGHAT, CDR2 FQNNGV. The CDR3 protein is CASSTRGGLDTQYF. For the CDR3, the DNA is TGTGCCAGCAGCACTCGGGGGGGCCTCGATACGCAGTATTTT.

This chain links TRBV6-2 or TRBV6-3 with TRBJ1-5; TRBD1 is a possible D gene (5 bases). Between the trimmed V and J ends, which lost 0 bases and 9 bases, there was a span of 18 bases. The germline gives CDR1 MNHEY, CDR2 SVGEGT. This CDR3 spans 16 amino acids. The CDR3 coding sequence is TGTGCCAGCAGTTACTCGTACGACAGCCCAAGTCGGCCCCAGCATTTT. It codes for CASSYSYDSPSRPQHF.

The chain links TRBV30 to TRBJ2-6; no clear D gene. The CDR3 runs 13 residues. Between the trimmed V and J ends, which lost 5 bases and 1 base, there was a span of 6 bases. The germline V gene encodes CDR1 GTSNPN and CDR2 SVGIG (reference sequence). The CDR3 nucleotides read TGTGCCTGGGGAGCTTCTGGGGCCAACGTCCTGACTTTC. Its protein is CAWGASGANVLTF.

The chain uses TRBV29-1 and TRBJ2-3; TRBD2 is a possible D gene (6 bases). V was cut by 7 bases and J by 4 bases, with 15 bases left in between. The germline CDR1 and CDR2 sequences are SQVTM and ANQGSEA. The CDR3 has 13 amino acids. CDR3 loop: CSGMEGGSDTQYF. The CDR3 nucleotides read TGCAGCGGCATGGAGGGAGGTTCAGATACGCAGTATTTT.

This clone was seen more than once but under ten times. The V and J genes are TRBV18 and TRBJ1-4; D is ambiguous. The CDR3 is 14 residues long. V shed 1 base and J shed 6 bases, with 9 bases lying between them. Germline CDR1 reads KGHSH; CDR2 reads LQKENI. CDR3 loop: CASSPLRRDEKLFF. The DNA of the CDR3 is TGTGCCAGCTCACCACTTCGACGGGATGAAAAACTGTTTTTT.

The chain carries TRBV9 and TRBJ1-2; D is possibly TRBD1 (6 bases). In germline, CDR1 is SGDLS, CDR2 YYNGEE. This CDR3 comprises 13 residues. V lost 4 bases and J 6 bases, leaving 13 bases between the germline ends. CDR3 DNA sequence: TGTGCCAGCAGCCCCAGGGGCGCAAATGGCTACACCTTC. It specifies CASSPRGANGYTF.

This clone has a handful of counts. This chain links TRBV3-1 (or the pseudogene TRBV3-2) with TRBJ1-5; unclear D gene. The CDR3 has 14 residues. Germline-derived CDR1 and CDR2 are LGHDT and YNNKEL (reference sequence). V was trimmed by 5 bases and J by 9 bases, leaving 17 bases between them. The CDR3 loop is CASSAQLDTSPQHF. The DNA for the CDR3 is TGTGCCAGCAGCGCCCAGCTCGACACCTCGCCCCAGCATTTT.

The chain joins TRBV14 to TRBJ2-3; TRBD1 aligns across 11 bases. V was pared by 4 bases and J by 5 bases, with 5 bases of the junction left unmatched. Germline V gene lookup returns CDR1 SGHDN and CDR2 FVKESK. The length of the CDR3 is 15 residues. DNA for the CDR3: TGTGCCAGCAGCCGTGGGACAGGGGGTATAGATACGCAGTATTTT. Translated: CASSRGTGGIDTQYF.

This chain connects TRBV10-3 to TRBJ2-2, with TRBD1 matching over 7 bases. The germline V gene has CDR1 ENHRY and CDR2 SYGVKD. This CDR3 contains 15 residues. V lost 2 bases to trimming and J lost 7 bases; unmatched junction nucleotides: 7. The CDR3 here is CAISEQRGHSGELFF. The CDR3 DNA reads as TGTGCCATCAGTGAGCAAAGGGGGCATAGCGGGGAGCTGTTTTTT.

The chain has TRBV29-1 and TRBJ2-5; TRBD2 matches 12 bases. The CDR3 runs 14 residues. Germline trimming cut 7 bases from V and 4 bases from J; bases unmatched to any gene: 7. From germline, CDR1 is SQVTM and CDR2 ANQGSEA. The CDR3 loop is CSGRLAGAGETQYF. DNA for the CDR3: TGCAGCGGGAGACTAGCGGGAGCGGGAGAGACCCAGTACTTC.

V gene TRBV5-1 combines with J gene TRBJ2-1; D ambiguous. Germline CDR1 SGHRS, CDR2 YFSETQ. Between the trimmed V and J ends, which lost 2 bases and 5 bases, there was a span of 14 bases. This CDR3 spans 15 amino acids. The CDR3 loop is CASSFYLTENNEQFF. In DNA form, the CDR3 reads TGCGCCAGCAGCTTTTATCTTACAGAGAACAATGAGCAGTTCTTC.

The chain joins TRBV7-6 to TRBJ2-1; 11 bases match TRBD2. The germline CDR1 and CDR2 sequences are SGHVS and FNYEAQ. Trimming removed 5 bases from V and 3 bases from J; junction bases left unmatched: 9. This CDR3 has 17 amino acids. For the CDR3, the DNA is TGTGCCAGCAGCCCATCCCTGGGACTAGCGGACTACAATGAGCAGTTCTTC. It codes for CASSPSLGLADYNEQFF.

The rearrangement uses TRBV30 and TRBJ1-6, with 7 bases fitting TRBD1. Germline V gene data show CDR1 as GTSNPN and CDR2 as SVGIG (reference sequence). There are 13 residues in the CDR3. The trim removed 0 bases at V and 7 bases at J, leaving 0 bases unmatched. CDR3 region: CAWSVQGNSPLHF. CDR3 DNA sequence: TGTGCCTGGAGTGTACAGGGGAATTCACCCCTCCACTTT. Full variable domain (rest looked up from reference TRBV30 and TRBJ1-6): SQTIHQWPATLVQPVGSPLSLECTVEGTSNPNLYWYRQAAGRGLQLLFYSVGIGQISSEVPQNLSASRPQDRQFILSSKKLLLSDSGFYLCAWSVQGNSPLHFGNGTRLTVT.

The genes are TRBV27 and TRBJ1-1; the D gene is possibly TRBD1 (5 bases). The germline gives CDR1 MNHEY, CDR2 SMNVEV (reference sequence). The CDR3 runs to 13 residues. The V end lost 7 bases, the J end lost 5 bases, and 14 bases lay between the germline ends. The CDR3 loop is CASKRGSQTEAFF. For the CDR3, the DNA is TGTGCCAGCAAACGGGGGAGTCAGACTGAAGCTTTCTTT.

This sequence joins TRBV12-2 and TRBJ1-4; the tabulated D call, TRBD1, remains unverified against the DNA. TRBV12-2 is assigned pseudogene status. The CDR3 length is 18 residues. CDR3 sequence (DNA): TGTGCAAGTCGCTTAATCGAACCAGGGGCCGAAACTAATGAAAAACTGTTTTTT. This encodes CASRLIEPGAETNEKLFF.

The chain couples TRBV5-5 to TRBJ2-7; 9 nucleotides line up with TRBD1. Germline CDR1 is SGHKS and CDR2 is YYEKEE (reference sequence). CDR3 size: 15 residues. Trimming cost V 0 bases and J 2 bases; bases outside gene matches: 3. The CDR3 loop is CASSLVGQGPYEQYF. For the CDR3, the DNA is TGTGCCAGCAGCTTGGTGGGACAGGGACCCTACGAGCAGTACTTC.